This TCR beta chain was sequenced in a study of blood T cell repertoires in COVID-19. Using immunoSEQ multiplex PCR, the repertoire was profiled, and TCRdb retains in-frame clones only, with some absent. The data show under 120,000 clones, with 80% to 90% seen just once and 32% held by the top ten. The V gene's germline CDR1 is LGHNT and CDR2 FRNRAP. V lost 1 base, J lost 11 bases, and 11 bases lay in between. CDR3 length equals 12 residues. The chain joins TRBV12-5 to TRBJ1-1; D might be TRBD1 (6 bases). This sequence was found in a woman older than 75 with acute or convalescent COVID-19. The sample consisted of peripheral blood. This CDR3 reads CASGLGDIGAFF. In DNA form, the CDR3 reads TGTGCTAGTGGTTTGGGGGACATTGGGGCTTTCTTT.